A single sample is the source of the 20 T cell receptor beta chains below, sequenced in a study of T-cell memory formation after mild COVID-19. TCRdb reanalysed the 5' RACE reads using MiXCR and keeps one entry per CDR3 protein. The data hold roughly 240,000 distinct CDR3 sequences, with 15% observed a single time. The sample comprised PBMCs or a T cell subset sorted from them (not recorded which). These receptors were taken from an adult woman who had mild COVID-19 (a few samples of this study predate the infection). Cell type and time point are not known.

The table lists this clonotype with a few counts. The chain carries TRBV20-1 and TRBJ2-7; D tentatively reads TRBD1 or TRBD2 (6 bases each). Trimming stripped 0 bases from V and 3 bases from J, with 12 bases between. CDR1 and CDR2 (germline): DFQATT, SNEGSKA (reference sequence). This CDR3 contains 14 residues. The CDR3: CSAREGGRGYEQYF. The CDR3 bases are TGCAGTGCTAGAGAGGGGGGCAGGGGCTACGAGCAGTACTTC.

There are a few counts of this clonotype. V and J are TRBV18 and TRBJ1-2, with D maybe TRBD1 (6 bases). This CDR3 is built from 13 residues. Germline CDR1 and CDR2: KGHSH and LQKENI. V dropped 4 bases and J dropped 3 bases, with 9 bases sitting between them. In DNA, the CDR3 is TGTGCCAGCTCACGGGGGGCGGACTATGGCTACACCTTC. Translating gives CASSRGADYGYTF.

In this sample, this clonotype turned up many times. The chain combines TRBV12-3 or TRBV12-4 with TRBJ2-1; TRBD2 matches at 15 bases. This CDR3 region has 15 residues. V gave up 6 bases and J gave up 4 bases; unmatched junction bases: 1. DNA of the CDR3: TGTGCCAGCAGGGGACTAGCGGGGGGATACAATGAGCAGTTCTTC. Amino acid sequence: CASRGLAGGYNEQFF.

The V gene is TRBV6-1, the J gene TRBJ1-5, with D possibly matching TRBD1 (5 bases). The CDR3 consists of 15 residues. The V end was cut by 4 bases, the J end by 2 bases, with 12 bases between. Germline values: CDR1 MNHNS, CDR2 SASEGT. The CDR3 reads CASSVRQIRNQPQHF. In nucleotides, the CDR3 is TGTGCCAGCAGTGTAAGACAGATTCGCAATCAGCCCCAGCATTTT.

This clonotype came up a few times. One end of the junction fails to match germline, which may point to a read error. The chain uses TRBV18 and TRBJ1-1; unclear D gene. The CDR3 has 12 residues. The V gene's germline CDR1 is KGHSH and CDR2 LQKENI. The CDR3 sequence is CASSPTSGTLIF. CDR3 DNA sequence: TGTGCCAGCTCACCAACCTCGGGAACCCTAATTTTT.

This clonotype was recorded a few times. The rearrangement links TRBV6-5 to TRBJ2-5; 7 nucleotides line up with TRBD2. V gave up 4 bases and J gave up 5 bases; unmatched junction bases: 4. This CDR3 comprises 13 residues. Germline CDR1 MNHEY, CDR2 SVGAGI. The CDR3 DNA follows: TGTGCCAGCAGTTGGGAGGGGTGGGAGACCCAGTACTTC. Translating gives CASSWEGWETQYF.

The V call is TRBV7-2, the J call TRBJ2-7, with 10 bases matching TRBD1. J was trimmed by 3 bases and V by 5 bases; bases with no gene match: 7. The CDR3 spans 15 residues. Germline V gives CDR1 SGHTA, CDR2 FQGNSA. The CDR3 region has the DNA TGTGCCAGCAGCCGGGACAGGGGCTTACTCTACGAGCAGTACTTC. Translation gives CASSRDRGLLYEQYF. Variable domain in full (rest from reference TRBV7-2 and TRBJ2-7): GAGVSQSPSNKVTEKGKDVELRCDPISGHTALYWYRQSLGQGLEFLIYFQGNSAPDKSGLPSDRFSAERTGGSVSTLTIQRTQQEDSAVYLCASSRDRGLLYEQYFGPGTRLTVT.

This rearrangement joins TRBV5-1 to TRBJ2-1, with D maybe TRBD1 (6 bases). The CDR3 length is 15 residues. The germline CDR1 and CDR2 sequences are SGHRS and YFSETQ. V shed 4 bases and J shed 2 bases, with 13 bases lying between them. The DNA of the CDR3 is TGCGCCAGCAGCCCGGACAGAGTAGCCTACAATGAGCAGTTCTTC. Encoded protein: CASSPDRVAYNEQFF.

The table lists this clonotype with a few counts. The CDR3 loop is CASSLMAGEGGANVLTF. The CDR3 nucleotides are TGTGCCAGCAGCTTAATGGCGGGGGAAGGTGGGGCCAACGTCCTGACTTTC. This rearrangement joins TRBV7-6 to TRBJ2-6; 7 bases agree with TRBD2. The CDR3 covers 17 residues. Germline lookup yields CDR1 SGHVS and CDR2 FNYEAQ. J lost 3 bases, V lost 2 bases, and 7 bases had no gene match.

CDR3 in amino acids: CASSLAGGLSKNIQYF. For the CDR3, the DNA is TGTGCCAGCAGCTTAGCGGGAGGGCTTAGCAAAAACATTCAGTACTTC. This chain uses TRBV3-1 with TRBJ2-4, with TRBD2 matching over 11 bases. The CDR3 is 16 amino acids. The germline V gene encodes CDR1 LGHDT and CDR2 YNNKEL (reference sequence). V lost 5 bases, J lost 3 bases, and 6 bases stayed unmatched. Supplemented by reference TRBV3-1 and TRBJ2-4, the full variable domain reads DTAVSQTPKYLVTQMGNDKSIKCEQNLGHDTMYWYKQDSKKFLKIMFSYNNKELIINETVPNRFSPKSPDKAHLNLHINSLELGDSAVYFCASSLAGGLSKNIQYFGAGTRLSVL.

This clonotype was detected only a few times. The chain joins TRBV2 to TRBJ1-1; 7 bases line up with TRBD1. The CDR3 extends over 17 amino acids. Trimming removed 7 bases from V and 4 bases from J; junction bases left unmatched: 18. Germline V gives CDR1 SNHLY, CDR2 FYNNEI. The CDR3 reads CASTSPGQRRQGTEAFF. As DNA, the CDR3 is TGTGCCAGCACCTCCCCGGGACAAAGGAGACAGGGCACTGAAGCTTTCTTT.

The table lists this clonotype with a few counts. Here the CDR3 reads CASSLAPGRGQYF. CDR3 bases: TGTGCCAGCAGCTTGGCCCCCGGAAGAGGGCAGTACTTC. The genes are TRBV5-4 and TRBJ2-7; D gene ambiguous. Trimming pared 0 bases from V and 9 bases from J, leaving 13 bases between. From germline, CDR1 is SGHNT and CDR2 YYREEE (reference sequence). The CDR3 runs 13 residues. Based on the CDR3 plus reference TRBV5-4 and TRBJ2-7, the full variable domain is ETGVTQSPTHLIKTRGQQVTLRCSSQSGHNTVSWYQQALGQGPQFIFQYYREEENGRGNFPPRFSGLQFPNYSSELNVNALELDDSALYLCASSLAPGRGQYFGPGTRLTVT.

The gene calls are TRBV4-1 and TRBJ1-5, with 10 bases fitting TRBD1. J was trimmed by 1 base and V by 0 bases; bases with no gene match: 0. The CDR3 length is 16 residues. CDR1 and CDR2 (germline): MGHRA, YSYEKL. CDR3 region: CASSQEDRGSNQPQHF. CDR3 nucleotides: TGCGCCAGCAGCCAAGAGGACAGGGGGAGCAATCAGCCCCAGCATTTT.

The V and J genes are TRBV7-9 and TRBJ1-4; TRBD1 agrees at 7 bases. The CDR3 totals 13 residues. J lost 3 bases, V lost 8 bases, and 3 bases had no gene match. Germline values: CDR1 SEHNR, CDR2 FQNEAQ (reference sequence). DNA of the CDR3: TGTGCCAGCTCCCAGGGGGCTAATGAAAAACTGTTTTTT. Translated, it gives CASSQGANEKLFF.

This chain links TRBV7-2 with TRBJ2-1; D perhaps matches TRBD1 (5 bases). CDR1 and CDR2 from the germline V gene are SGHTA and FQGNSA. V was trimmed by 5 bases and J by 3 bases, leaving 14 bases between them. This CDR3 comprises 15 residues. The CDR3 DNA follows: TGTGCCAGCAGCCGTTCATTTGACAGCTACAATGAGCAGTTCTTC. Translating gives CASSRSFDSYNEQFF.

This CDR3 reads CASSLQGAPNEKLFF. The CDR3 nucleotides read TGTGCCAGCAGCTTACAGGGGGCACCTAATGAAAAACTGTTTTTT. This chain joins TRBV11-2 and TRBJ1-4, with TRBD1 matching over 8 bases. Germline CDR1 SGHAT, CDR2 FQNNGV. The CDR3 has 15 residues. V lost 2 bases, J lost 3 bases, and 2 bases stayed unmatched.

This clonotype was seen a handful of times. The CDR3 here is CASSYSNRAGEQFF. CDR3 nucleotides: TGTGCCAGCAGTTACTCAAACAGGGCGGGTGAGCAGTTCTTC. V and J are TRBV6-2 or TRBV6-3 and TRBJ2-1, with D maybe TRBD1 (6 bases). The CDR3 has 14 residues. Trimming shortened V by 0 bases and J by 9 bases, and 12 bases separated the two germline ends. Germline values: CDR1 MNHEY, CDR2 SVGEGT.

This clonotype was detected many times. The chain joins TRBV5-1 to TRBJ1-6; a possible D gene is TRBD1 (5 bases). The CDR3 totals 12 residues. Trimming left V 5 bases short and J 7 bases short, with 7 bases between. Germline V gene data show CDR1 as SGHRS and CDR2 as YFSETQ. The CDR3 DNA is TGCGCCAGCAGGACAGCAAATTCACCCCTCCACTTT. The encoded protein is CASRTANSPLHF.

This clonotype occurred a few times. The V call is TRBV13, the J call TRBJ2-3; 7 positions agree with TRBD2. Losses at the gene ends were 5 bases for V and 3 bases for J; bases not matched to a gene: 14. The CDR3 sequence is 17 residues long. Germline CDR1 reads PRHDT; CDR2 reads FYEKMQ (reference sequence). This CDR3 is CASSLSLRDYKTDTQYF. The CDR3 DNA reads TGTGCCAGCAGCCTTTCCCTCCGGGACTACAAGACAGATACGCAGTATTTT.

This clonotype occurred many times. This chain connects TRBV9 to TRBJ2-7; a possible D gene is TRBD1 (6 bases). This CDR3 region has 14 residues. Germline CDR1 reads SGDLS; CDR2 reads YYNGEE. V lost 7 bases to trimming and J lost 6 bases, with 20 bases between them. Here the CDR3 DNA reads TGTGCCAGCCAAGGAGTGGGGGCTAGGAGCGAGCAGTACTTC. Translating gives CASQGVGARSEQYF.